The sequence of this TCR beta chain was determined in a study of cytomegalovirus exposure and HLA in healthy donors (dated by TCRdb to between 2016 and 2019). For the wider study: In an earlier analysis of 587 of the donors, under 300 Gb of sequence data and 120 million or so unique TCR beta sequences from 150 million to 200 million T cells were reported. The study used immunosequencing to profile the T cell repertoires of several hundred subjects and linked those repertoires to cytomegalovirus serostatus. In the later analysis, no new phenotypic data were used to find candidate immune exposures; instead, reliance was placed on TCR beta sequences and their occurrence across donors. Class I and class II HLA loci were covered by the typing at four-digit resolution. A later analysis re-examined previously published TCR beta repertoires from hundreds of donors and added high-resolution HLA genotyping to investigate patterns of TCR occurrence. Among 350 to 400 genotyped donors of the cohort, an average of approximately 250,000 unique TCR beta nucleotide sequences were sequenced per donor, around a sixth of them non-productive. A later genetic analysis took genome-wide SNP genotypes for about 55% of the 666 donors and used that subset as a discovery cohort. To predict cytomegalovirus infection status, the study brought together high-throughput TCR immunosequencing, statistical association of individual TCRs with disease status, and machine learning. The study was designed to test whether signatures of past pathogen exposure could be identified by cataloging public T cell receptors. Donor age, sex, ethnicity and CMV serostatus were compiled together with the repertoire data. Typing coverage varied by locus: roughly 629-640 donors for A, B, C, DRB1 and DQB1; more than 500 for DQA1; about 590 for DPA1; 450 to 480 for DPB1. Because of strong linkage in the cohort, five DR-DQ haplotypes were treated as single units for association and clustering. Of the roughly 400 genotyped donors, 81% fell in the genetic ancestry cluster associated with self-reported Caucasian donors. Along with the approximately 620-subject first cohort, a separate validation cohort of over a hundred different subjects was used. All discovery cohort repertoires had been generated using a single sequencing platform. About 280 gigabases of sequencing data and roughly 90 million unique TCR sequences were included in an early release covering 550 to 800 HLA-typed donors. In an earlier analysis of around 540 of the donors, high-throughput TCR beta sequencing was used to judge whether each TCR beta V gene segment behaved as functional or pseudogenic. The full study reports these points: A later genetic analysis reported fewer N-insertions in productive TCRs among donors in an Asian-associated ancestry cluster than the roughly 720-donor mean. In a later genetic analysis, a missense DCLRE1C variant was associated with V-gene and J-gene trimming of TCR beta chains, and the association was replicated in an independent cohort. The classifier was reported to diagnose cytomegalovirus status with high specificity and sensitivity in both the original cohort and the validation cohort. Most TCR sequences were seen in very few donors, while some public TCRs were found in many individuals. A further reported finding was that TCR beta sequences accurately predicted the HLA-A and HLA-B alleles for most subjects in the first cohort. In vitro tests confirmed that a few of the cytomegalovirus-associated TCR beta chains recognize cytomegalovirus antigens. According to a later analysis, parvovirus B19, influenza, CMV and Epstein-Barr virus appeared linked to several top co-occurrence clusters. Correlated functional status among segregating V segments might be attributable to linkage disequilibrium, but an unknown experimental factor could not be ruled out. The study listed 164 TCR beta chains as associated with cytomegalovirus. This cohort had only TCR beta chains sequenced, and the lack of alpha or paired-chain data limited which features could be detected. When HLA alleles, especially DR and DQ, strongly co-occurred, TCR associations were difficult to assign to individual alleles. Over 15 rarely observed V segments, including chromosome 9 orphons, were excluded from the earlier analysis of about 600 of the donors because counts were too low. The only immune exposure information available for the cohort was CMV serostatus. Roughly uniform sequencing depth across donors was assumed in presence/absence analyses, although this assumption may not hold. According to a later analysis, TCR association rates differed among HLA loci, with DRB1 alleles showing the most associated TCRs and HLA-C alleles showing the fewest. A later analysis found that most CMV-associated TCR beta chains appeared HLA-restricted, with HLA associations seemingly driven largely by CMV exposure. A later analysis associated some 17,000 TCR beta sequences with specific HLA alleles at a false discovery rate of 0.05. Compared with equally common non-associated chains, HLA-associated TCR beta chains in a later analysis were more clonally expanded and had lower generation probabilities. A cluster of highly shared sequence variants was judged likely to be a technical artifact of the sequencing pipeline. It was suggested by the authors that the approach could potentially be generalized to other disease states and immunological phenotypes. Because HLA typing was missing for some donors at each locus, association tests included only the typed subset. Broadly in line with IMGT annotations, most TCR beta V segments showed up in productive rearrangements about 90% or about 30% of the time in an earlier analysis of approximately 600 of the donors. Because the 87-base-pair reads could not distinguish some IMGT-functional V segments, including TRBV6-2 and TRBV6-3, those segments were excluded.

Of note for this clone: No cognate antigen has been identified for it. Base qualities are not provided; no much larger clone lies one nucleotide away.

Library preparation used the immunoSEQ multiplex PCR assay. The multiplex PCR relied on a mix of 60 forward primers for TCR Vbeta segments and 13 reverse primers for TCR Jbeta segments. Amplification of the CDR3 region of rearranged TCR beta genes was performed with a multiplex PCR assay on genomic DNA. The amplified TCR beta libraries were sequenced on the Illumina HiSeq System as 87-base-pair reads. In the paper's pipeline: In a later analysis, approximately 74 million unique TCR beta chains were counted across the approximately 620 repertoires, and about 9.9 million of these chains were shared by at least two donors. To remove PCR and sequencing errors, raw reads were error-corrected and collapsed into unique sequences using a nearest-neighbor algorithm that merged closely related sequences. V, D and J gene segments were assigned by aligning CDR3 sequences to IMGT reference sequences. For a sequence to be retained, at least a six-nucleotide match to both a V gene segment and a J gene segment was required. A rearrangement counted as productive if the CDR3 had no stop codons and remained in frame with V and J, and every other rearrangement counted as non-productive. Following IMGT convention, CDR3 was defined as the stretch from the second conserved V-encoded cysteine up to the conserved J-encoded phenylalanine. The earlier analysis of 500 to 650 of the donors excluded any sequence lacking an unambiguous match to a single V gene segment. In an earlier analysis of some 590 of the donors, a V segment was called functional when productive rearrangements were above 56.7%, and segregating when the standard deviation between donors exceeded 5%. To diagnose cytomegalovirus status from the catalog of TCR beta chain sequences, a statistical classification framework was built. V and J gene assignment, in a later analysis, came from comparing TCR nucleotide sequences with IMGT/GENE-DB human TR gene sequences. In a later analysis, CDR3 sequences and most-parsimonious VDJ recombination scenarios were assigned using the TCRdist pipeline. In a later analysis, each TCR beta chain was defined by its CDR3 amino acid sequence together with its V-gene family, and reads lacking a unique V-gene family were excluded. To address suspected cross-contamination and a sequencing artifact, a later analysis removed roughly 640 highly shared, low-generation-probability nucleotide sequences. In a later analysis, a clonal expansion index was calculated for each public chain from normalized within-repertoire ranks of inferred template counts. Generation probabilities in a later analysis came from a VDJ recombination model fitted to out-of-frame rearrangements, and those results were checked against IGoR. A later analysis scored TCR-TCR, TCR-HLA and TCR-CMV co-occurrence with hypergeometric tests, applying a repertoire-size bias correction to TCR pairs. In a later analysis, false discovery rates were estimated by permuting HLA or CMV assignments 20 times. In a later analysis, co-occurring TCRs were grouped with DBSCAN, and TCRdist sequence similarity was added when clustering was performed within HLA-allele-positive subsets. For co-occurrence clustering, repertoires with fewer than 30,000 or more than 120,000 public chains were excluded, along with a handful of repertoires with anomalous nucleotide sharing. As stored in TCRdb, this immuneACCESS dataset retains in-frame rearrangements with V and J assigned. A fraction of the clones does not appear; measured against another copy, unresolved V genes explain less than half of the discrepancy, and the remainder lacks a known reason. From that table come the V and J calls and clone size; the DNA was used to work out D and trimming. Here the sample has hundreds of thousands of clones; approximately 90% occur a single time. The top ten constitute approximately 2.2% of the sample.

The cohort consisted of 650 to 850 healthy bone marrow donors. All cohort members were sampled while nominally healthy, although unrecorded immune exposures were likely present. The donor was CMV seronegative and belonged to the group of over 300 seronegative cohort members. A peripheral blood sample was provided by each donor, and peripheral blood mononuclear cells were used for TCR beta sequencing. The Qiagen DNeasy Blood Extraction Kit was used to extract genomic DNA from the blood cell samples. CDR1 MNHEY and CDR2 SMNVEV are derived from the germline V gene (reference sequence). V drops 3 bases and J drops 4 bases, leaving 7 bases in between. The CDR3 sequence holds 13 residues, the cysteine and phenylalanine included. Only the CDR3 part of the read is kept: 39 bases, read in frame from the first base.

The TCR was taken from a woman aged 18-29 years in good health and CMV-seronegative. Sequenced input: PBMCs. This sequence uses TRBV27 and TRBJ1-5, with an unclear D gene assignment. The DNA is as follows: TGTGCCAGCAGTTTTGTTAATAATCAGCCCCAGCATTTT. This is translated as CASSFVNNQPQHF.